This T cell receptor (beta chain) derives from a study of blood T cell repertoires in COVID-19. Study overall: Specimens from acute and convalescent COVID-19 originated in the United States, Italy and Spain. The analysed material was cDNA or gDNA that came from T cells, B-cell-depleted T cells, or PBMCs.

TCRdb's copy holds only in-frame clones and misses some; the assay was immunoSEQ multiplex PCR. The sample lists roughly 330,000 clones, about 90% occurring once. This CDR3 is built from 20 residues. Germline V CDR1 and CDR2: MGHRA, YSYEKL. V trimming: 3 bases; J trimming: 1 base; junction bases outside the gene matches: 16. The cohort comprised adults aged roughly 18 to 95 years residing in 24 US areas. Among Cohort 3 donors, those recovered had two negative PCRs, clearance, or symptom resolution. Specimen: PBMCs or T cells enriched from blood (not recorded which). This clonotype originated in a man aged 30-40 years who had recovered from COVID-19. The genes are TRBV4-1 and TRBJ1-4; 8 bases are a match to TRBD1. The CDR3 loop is CASSQQYRQGRLGTNEKLFF. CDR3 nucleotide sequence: TGCGCCAGCAGCCAGCAATATCGACAGGGGAGGTTGGGAACTAATGAAAAACTGTTTTTT.